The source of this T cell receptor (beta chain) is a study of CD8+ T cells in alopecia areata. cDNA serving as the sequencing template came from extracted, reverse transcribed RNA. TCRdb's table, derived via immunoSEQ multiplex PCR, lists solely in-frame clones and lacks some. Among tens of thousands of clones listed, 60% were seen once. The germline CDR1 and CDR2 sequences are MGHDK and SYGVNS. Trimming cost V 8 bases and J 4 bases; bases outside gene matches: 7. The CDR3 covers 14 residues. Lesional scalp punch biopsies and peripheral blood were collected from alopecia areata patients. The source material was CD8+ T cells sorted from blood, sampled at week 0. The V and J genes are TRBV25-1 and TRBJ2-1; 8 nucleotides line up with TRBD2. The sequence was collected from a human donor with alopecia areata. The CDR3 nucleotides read TGTGCCAGCCGTACGGGGGGGCTATACAATGAGCAGTTCTTC. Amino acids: CASRTGGLYNEQFF.